The 7 T cell receptor beta chains given below trace back to one sample, sequenced in a study of OX40 agonist ivuxolimab in advanced cancers. Libraries were prepared by immunoSEQ multiplex PCR; TCRdb keeps only in-frame clonotypes and omits some of them. The top ten hold over 2% of the sample, which has about 74,000 clones, less than 90% seen once. The material sequenced was CD4+ or CD8+ T cells sorted from blood, taken in a trial of the OX40 agonist ivuxolimab. These receptors all come from an adult with an advanced solid tumor such as melanoma, head and neck, liver or kidney cancer.

This clone was counted once. This chain uses TRBV28 with TRBJ1-4; the match to TRBD1 covers 8 bases. This CDR3 spans 16 amino acids. The germline V gene encodes CDR1 MDHEN and CDR2 SYDVKM. The trim removed 6 bases at V and 8 bases at J, leaving 14 bases unmatched. The CDR3 region has the DNA TGTGCCAGCAGACGGGGGGGACAGGCGATTTGGGAAAAACTGTTTTTT. It specifies CASRRGGQAIWEKLFF.

The CDR3 region is CASSLTQGTEAFF. The CDR3 DNA reads TGTGCCAGCAGCCTCACGCAGGGGACTGAAGCTTTCTTT. The rearrangement uses TRBV5-6 and TRBJ1-1, with D perhaps matching TRBD1 (6 bases). This CDR3 has 13 residues. Trimming stripped 4 bases from V and 5 bases from J, with 12 bases between. Germline CDR1 is SGHDT and CDR2 is YYEEEE.

This chain links TRBV15 with TRBJ2-3; D ambiguous. The CDR3 loop spans 16 amino acids. CDR1 and CDR2 from the germline V gene are LNHNV and YYDKDF (reference sequence). The V end lost 1 base, the J end lost 5 bases, and 16 bases lay between the germline ends. The CDR3 here is CATSRGAFRSVDTQYF. CDR3 sequence (DNA): TGTGCCACCAGCAGAGGTGCGTTTCGGTCAGTAGATACGCAGTATTTT. Supplemented by reference TRBV15 and TRBJ2-3, the full variable domain reads DAMVIQNPRYQVTQFGKPVTLSCSQTLNHNVMYWYQQKSSQAPKLLFHYYDKDFNNEADTPDNFQSRRPNTSFCFLDIRSPGLGDTAMYLCATSRGAFRSVDTQYFGPGTRLTVL.

V is TRBV10-3 and J is TRBJ1-1, with D hard to call. The germline gives CDR1 ENHRY, CDR2 SYGVKD. The length of the CDR3 is 13 residues. V lost 4 bases, J lost 3 bases, and 9 bases lay in between. CDR3 residues: CAISVGKDTEAFF. Written as DNA, the CDR3 is TGTGCCATCAGTGTTGGCAAGGACACTGAAGCTTTCTTT.

This clone occurred a few times. At the DNA level, this CDR3 is encoded by other sequences in the same sample as well. The genes are TRBV29-1 and TRBJ1-1, with 7 bases that match TRBD1. This CDR3 is built from 15 residues. V gave up 7 bases and J gave up 2 bases; unmatched junction bases: 13. The V gene's germline CDR1 is SQVTM and CDR2 ANQGSEA. The CDR3 DNA reads as TGCAGCGCCCGACAGGGAGGCCACGTTAACACTGAAGCTTTCTTT. Amino acid sequence: CSARQGGHVNTEAFF.

The chain employs TRBV27 and TRBJ1-5; 10 positions agree with TRBD1. Germline lookup yields CDR1 MNHEY and CDR2 SMNVEV (reference sequence). Trimming at V came to 6 bases and at J to 3 bases, leaving 11 bases not matched to a gene. CDR3 length: 17 amino acids. The DNA of the CDR3 is TGTGCCAGCAGCCCCGACAGGGGGCGCCTGGACAATCAGCCCCAGCATTTT. Translating gives CASSPDRGRLDNQPQHF.

This clone was counted once. The chain couples TRBV19 to TRBJ2-4, with TRBD1 matching 8 bases. Germline V CDR1 and CDR2: LNHDA, SQIVND (reference sequence). V lost 3 bases and J lost 5; bases outside the gene matches: 9. The CDR3 is made up of 16 amino acids. The CDR3, as DNA: TGTGCCAGTAGTATGCCGCCAGGGGGCGGGGAAAACATTCAGTACTTC. Amino acids: CASSMPPGGGENIQYF.